One sample yielded the 32 T cell receptor beta chains listed below, sequenced in a study of technical replicates of blood from several donors (TCRdb year 2017). The protocol used for the library was the immunoSEQ multiplex PCR assay. The table comes from immuneACCESS by way of TCRdb, which keeps in-frame sequences with V and J called. Part of the clones is missing from these tables; in studies checked, under half for an unresolved V gene and the rest for unknown reasons. The table for this sample lists tens of thousands of clones; roughly 94% of them were counted only once. 0.38% of the sample is in the top ten clones. The sequenced sample consisted of T cells isolated from PBMCs. Receptors originate from a human donor in good health.

The J gene is TRBJ2-1, the V gene TRBV10-2, with TRBD2 identical over 12 bases. CDR3 length: 14 residues. The germline V gene has CDR1 WSHSY and CDR2 SAAADI. V lost 7 bases and J lost 5; bases outside the gene matches: 3. CDR3 coding DNA: TGCGCCAGCAATAGACTAGCGGGAGACAATGAGCAGTTCTTC. Encoded protein: CASNRLAGDNEQFF.

This chain connects TRBV7-9 to TRBJ1-5; perhaps TRBD1 as D (6 bases). Trimming removed 5 bases from V and 5 bases from J, with 13 bases in between. From germline, CDR1 is SEHNR and CDR2 FQNEAQ (reference sequence). This CDR3 is built from 14 residues. The CDR3 DNA is TGTGCCAGCAGCCCATGGACAGAAGATCAGCCCCAGCATTTT. It is translated as CASSPWTEDQPQHF.

The V gene is TRBV5-6, the J gene TRBJ2-7; 10 bases line up with TRBD2. The CDR3 is made up of 14 amino acids. V lost 1 base to trimming and J lost 2 bases; unmatched junction nucleotides: 0. Germline CDR1 and CDR2: SGHDT and YYEEEE. This chain's CDR3 is CASSLTSGAYEQYF. The CDR3 DNA reads as TGTGCCAGCAGCTTGACTAGCGGGGCCTACGAGCAGTACTTC.

V usage is TRBV9 and J usage is TRBJ2-3; 12 bases are a match to TRBD2. After removal of 4 bases from V and 6 bases from J, the junction contained 6 bases not matched to a gene. Per germline, CDR1 SGDLS and CDR2 YYNGEE. The CDR3 length is 15 residues. For the CDR3, the DNA is TGTGCCAGCAGCTCCGGACTAGCGGGAACTGATACGCAGTATTTT. This gives the protein CASSSGLAGTDTQYF.

J is TRBJ2-3 and V is TRBV29-1; no firm D call. The CDR3 is 14 residues long. The V end was cut by 6 bases, the J end by 1 base, with 14 bases between. CDR1 is SQVTM, CDR2 ANQGSEA, per germline. CDR3 sequence: CSVTTYFGTDTQYF. In nucleotides, the CDR3 is TGCAGCGTAACTACCTATTTTGGCACAGATACGCAGTATTTT.

This clone appeared once. This chain uses TRBV29-1 with TRBJ2-7, with TRBD1 identical over 11 bases. Looked up from germline, CDR1 is SQVTM and CDR2 is ANQGSEA. The CDR3 is 13 residues long. V trimming: 4 bases; J trimming: 7 bases; junction bases outside the gene matches: 6. CDR3 DNA: TGCAGCGTTGTGCGGACAGGGGGCAGTGAGCAGTACTTC. It is translated as CSVVRTGGSEQYF.

This clone was observed a single time. The chain couples TRBV5-6 to TRBJ1-2, with D perhaps TRBD1 (5 bases). This CDR3 is 15 amino acids long. Trimming stripped 5 bases from V and 4 bases from J, with 18 bases between. Looked up from germline, CDR1 is SGHDT and CDR2 is YYEEEE. CDR3 amino acids: CASRASGGLGYGYTF. The CDR3 DNA reads TGTGCCAGCAGGGCTTCCGGGGGATTAGGCTATGGCTACACCTTC.

The V and J genes are TRBV10-3 and TRBJ2-1, with a possible D match to TRBD2 (6 bases). CDR3 length equals 18 residues. Trimming left V 0 bases short and J 4 bases short, with 19 bases between. Germline loops: CDR1 ENHRY, CDR2 SYGVKD. The CDR3 nucleotides read TGTGCCATCAGTGAGTCCAAGGACCTAGCGTCTACGTACAATGAGCAGTTCTTC. This translates into CAISESKDLASTYNEQFF.

The chain has TRBV6-6 and TRBJ2-2; TRBD2 aligns across 7 bases. After removal of 6 bases from V and 3 bases from J, the junction contained 4 bases not matched to a gene. The CDR3 sequence is 14 residues long. Germline V gene data show CDR1 as MNHNY and CDR2 as SVGAGI (reference sequence). CDR3 residues: CASSGRLDTGELFF. CDR3 nucleotides: TGTGCCAGCAGCGGGAGGCTAGACACCGGGGAGCTGTTTTTT.

The V gene is TRBV7-2, the J gene TRBJ2-7, with 10 bases identical to TRBD2. Germline-derived CDR1 and CDR2 are SGHTA and FQGNSA. V was clipped by 3 bases and J by 5 bases; unmatched bases: 7. The CDR3 length is 15 residues. CDR3 coding DNA: TGTGCCAGCAGCTTTTCGCTAGCGGGGGTCCACGAGCAGTACTTC. It codes for CASSFSLAGVHEQYF.

The chain combines TRBV6-6 with TRBJ2-3; D perhaps matches TRBD2 (6 bases). The CDR3 covers 15 residues. V lost 2 bases and J lost 0, with 9 bases in between. Looked up from germline, CDR1 is MNHNY and CDR2 is SVGAGI (reference sequence). CDR3: CASSYVSGSTDTQYF. For the CDR3, the DNA is TGTGCCAGCAGTTACGTCAGCGGGAGCACAGATACGCAGTATTTT.

This chain joins TRBV6-5 and TRBJ2-3, with D perhaps matching TRBD2 (6 bases). CDR3 length equals 13 residues. Trimming shortened V by 11 bases and J by 1 base, and 13 bases separated the two germline ends. CDR1 is MNHEY, CDR2 SVGAGI, per germline. The CDR3 is CAAGGRGTDTQYF. Written as DNA, the CDR3 is TGTGCCGCCGGGGGAAGGGGCACAGATACGCAGTATTTT.

This sequence joins TRBV19 and TRBJ2-5, with 7 bases identical to TRBD2. This CDR3 contains 13 residues. The V and J ends lost 6 bases and 4 bases, in that order; junction bases with no gene match: 5. CDR1 is LNHDA and CDR2 is SQIVND in the germline V gene (reference sequence). This CDR3 is CASSPPGGETQYF. In nucleotides, the CDR3 is TGTGCCAGTAGCCCACCGGGAGGAGAGACCCAGTACTTC.

The chain is built from TRBV27 and TRBJ2-1; 7 bases line up with TRBD2. Per the germline V gene, CDR1 is MNHEY and CDR2 is SMNVEV (reference sequence). This CDR3 has 19 amino acids. The ends lost 2 bases at V and 6 bases at J; junction bases unmatched: 19. CDR3 coding DNA: TGTGCCAGCAGTTTAAACCCCCCGGGTTTAGCGGGCCGTCTCAATGAGCAGTTCTTC. This gives the protein CASSLNPPGLAGRLNEQFF.

Concerning this clone: The junction does not match germline at one end; this may be a read error. This chain connects TRBV27 to TRBJ2-5; 10 bases fit TRBD2. The CDR3 has 19 amino acids. Germline V gene data show CDR1 as MNHEY and CDR2 as SMNVEV (reference sequence). CDR3 sequence (DNA): TGTGCCACCAGTCGTAGTTGGGCTAGCGGGAGCCTCGGGCAAGAGACCCAGTACTTC. This translates into CATSRSWASGSLGQETQYF.

The V gene is TRBV5-1, the J gene TRBJ2-7, with a tentative D call TRBD1 (6 bases). Trimming left V 5 bases short and J 2 bases short, with 17 bases between. Per the germline V gene, CDR1 is SGHRS and CDR2 is YFSETQ. The CDR3 spans 15 residues. This CDR3 is CASRRTVFGAYEQYF. In DNA form, the CDR3 reads TGCGCCAGCAGACGGACAGTGTTTGGGGCCTACGAGCAGTACTTC.

This sequence joins TRBV19 and TRBJ1-1; D may be TRBD1 (6 bases). Germline loops: CDR1 LNHDA, CDR2 SQIVND (reference sequence). V gave up 6 bases and J gave up 0 bases, with 17 bases separating them. The length of the CDR3 is 16 residues. CDR3 residues: CASRRPGTTLNTEAFF. CDR3 nucleotides: TGTGCCAGTAGGCGACCCGGGACAACCCTGAACACTGAAGCTTTCTTT.

The chain carries TRBV7-8 and TRBJ2-3; D possibly corresponds to TRBD2 (6 bases). Trimming stripped 1 base from V and 7 bases from J, with 18 bases between. The CDR3 covers 16 residues. CDR1 and CDR2 (germline): SGHVS, FQNEAQ. The DNA for the CDR3 is TGTGCCAGCAGCTTAGTGCGGAGGACTACTGACTATACGCAGTATTTT. Translation: CASSLVRRTTDYTQYF.

The rearrangement links TRBV29-1 to TRBJ2-7; 7 bases fit TRBD1. CDR3 length: 13 amino acids. CDR1 SQVTM and CDR2 ANQGSEA come from the germline V gene. Trimming took 2 bases from V and 3 from J; bases not matched to a gene: 4. In DNA form, the CDR3 reads TGCAGCGTTGAATGGACAGGAGTCTACGAGCAGTACTTC. Encoded protein: CSVEWTGVYEQYF.

V is TRBV4-1 and J is TRBJ1-1; TRBD1 agrees at 12 bases. The germline V gene encodes CDR1 MGHRA and CDR2 YSYEKL. J was trimmed by 4 bases and V by 5 bases; bases with no gene match: 17. The CDR3 covers 19 residues. CDR3 residues: CASSVRDRGLLGGGTEAFF. In nucleotides, the CDR3 is TGCGCCAGCAGCGTCCGGGACAGGGGGCTTCTAGGGGGCGGCACTGAAGCTTTCTTT.

The chain couples TRBV19 to TRBJ2-3; TRBD1 matches at 12 bases. Per germline, CDR1 LNHDA and CDR2 SQIVND (reference sequence). Losses at the gene ends were 6 bases for V and 4 bases for J; bases not matched to a gene: 14. The CDR3 spans 18 residues. CDR3 DNA sequence: TGTGCCAGTAGCCTAAAATCCTACGGGACAGGGGGCCCAGATACGCAGTATTTT. Translation: CASSLKSYGTGGPDTQYF. Full variable domain (rest looked up from reference TRBV19 and TRBJ2-3): DGGITQSPKYLFRKEGQNVTLSCEQNLNHDAMYWYRQDPGQGLRLIYYSQIVNDFQKGDIAEGYSVSREKKESFPLTVTSAQKNPTAFYLCASSLKSYGTGGPDTQYFGPGTRLTVL.

V gene TRBV4-1 combines with J gene TRBJ2-1, with TRBD2 matching 7 bases. From germline, CDR1 is MGHRA and CDR2 YSYEKL. V shed 4 bases, J shed 1 base, and the junction held 7 bases outside the gene matches. CDR3 length: 16 residues. The CDR3 DNA reads TGCGCCAGCAGCCGTTTCCTAGCGGATTCCTACAATGAGCAGTTCTTC. Translating it yields CASSRFLADSYNEQFF.

J is TRBJ1-5 and V is TRBV23-1; 8 bases agree with TRBD1. TRBV23-1 is sorted into the ORF group, with uncertain function. The trim removed 0 bases at V and 7 bases at J, leaving 5 bases unmatched. The CDR3 runs 15 residues. The CDR3 is CASSQSGQGAQPQHF. The CDR3 nucleotides are TGCGCCAGCAGTCAATCTGGGCAGGGGGCCCAGCCCCAGCATTTT.

V is TRBV5-4 and J is TRBJ2-1, with D tentatively TRBD2 (5 bases). Germline V lookup: CDR1 SGHNT, CDR2 YYREEE (reference sequence). This CDR3 has 15 amino acids. V gave up 2 bases and J gave up 7 bases, with 16 bases separating them. DNA for the CDR3: TGTGCCAGCAGCTTTAGCCTAGCAAGGTCGAATGAGCAGTTCTTC. This sequence encodes CASSFSLARSNEQFF. The whole variable domain, remainder taken from reference TRBV5-4 and TRBJ2-1, is ETGVTQSPTHLIKTRGQQVTLRCSSQSGHNTVSWYQQALGQGPQFIFQYYREEENGRGNFPPRFSGLQFPNYSSELNVNALELDDSALYLCASSFSLARSNEQFFGPGTRLTVL.

The V and J genes are TRBV4-1 and TRBJ1-3; no clear D gene. V was trimmed by 6 bases and J by 11 bases, leaving 14 bases between them. Germline loops: CDR1 MGHRA, CDR2 YSYEKL. The CDR3 consists of 12 residues. CDR3 in DNA: TGCGCCAGCAGTAACTCGACTCCATCCATATATTTT. Its protein is CASSNSTPSIYF.

This sequence joins TRBV19 and TRBJ1-5; D unclear. CDR3 length equals 14 residues. Trimming took off 3 bases at V and 3 bases at J, with 9 bases between the two ends. The germline CDR1 and CDR2 sequences are LNHDA and SQIVND (reference sequence). The CDR3 nucleotides are TGTGCCAGTAGTATTCCAAGCTACAATCAGCCCCAGCATTTT. Its translation is CASSIPSYNQPQHF. Full variable domain (missing parts from reference TRBV19 and TRBJ1-5): DGGITQSPKYLFRKEGQNVTLSCEQNLNHDAMYWYRQDPGQGLRLIYYSQIVNDFQKGDIAEGYSVSREKKESFPLTVTSAQKNPTAFYLCASSIPSYNQPQHFGDGTRLSIL.

V gene TRBV27 combines with J gene TRBJ1-2; TRBD1 might be the D (6 bases). The germline gives CDR1 MNHEY, CDR2 SMNVEV (reference sequence). V was clipped by 10 bases and J by 11 bases, with 20 bases between them. This CDR3 region has 12 residues. The CDR3 loop reads CATSQDRDLYTF. The CDR3 DNA follows: TGTGCCACCTCCCAGGACAGAGACTTGTACACCTTC.

The chain couples TRBV30 to TRBJ1-2; 10 bases line up with TRBD1. The CDR3 has 15 amino acids. CDR1 is GTSNPN and CDR2 is SVGIG in the germline V gene (reference sequence). The J segment lost 3 bases and the V segment lost 4 bases, leaving 8 bases of the junction unmatched. CDR3 DNA: TGTGCCTGGACCCCCGACAGGGGGCTATACTATGGCTACACCTTC. Protein: CAWTPDRGLYYGYTF.

This clone appeared a few times. The chain recombines TRBV6-5 with TRBJ1-2; D is unresolved. The germline gives CDR1 MNHEY, CDR2 SVGAGI. The V gene lost 6 bases and the J gene lost 4 bases, with 9 bases spanning the gap. The CDR3 has 12 amino acids. CDR3 bases: TGTGCCAGCAGCCGCGCGGGCTATGGCTACACCTTC. Amino acid sequence: CASSRAGYGYTF.

V usage is TRBV6-5 and J usage is TRBJ1-1; no definite D call. V was pared by 6 bases and J by 1 base, with 9 bases between. CDR1 and CDR2 from the germline V gene are MNHEY and SVGAGI. There are 13 residues in the CDR3. The chain's CDR3 is CASRISPNTEAFF. CDR3 in DNA: TGTGCCAGCAGGATTAGTCCGAACACTGAAGCTTTCTTT.

V and J are TRBV11-1 and TRBJ2-3; 7 bases align to TRBD2. Trimming at V came to 2 bases and at J to 2 bases, leaving 4 bases not matched to a gene. The CDR3 is 15 amino acids. CDR1 is SGHAT, CDR2 FQDESV, per germline (reference sequence). The CDR3 DNA reads TGTGCCAGCAGCTTACCTAGCGGCAACACAGATACGCAGTATTTT. Protein: CASSLPSGNTDTQYF.

The chain carries TRBV13 and TRBJ2-1; 7 bases match TRBD2. In germline, CDR1 is PRHDT, CDR2 FYEKMQ (reference sequence). The CDR3 contains 15 residues. The V and J ends lost 6 bases and 7 bases, in that order; junction bases with no gene match: 12. DNA for the CDR3: TGTGCCAGCAGTCCGGAGCGGGGAGGGGCTAATGAGCAGTTCTTC. Translation: CASSPERGGANEQFF. The whole variable domain, filled in from reference TRBV13 and TRBJ2-1, reads AAGVIQSPRHLIKEKRETATLKCYPIPRHDTVYWYQQGPGQDPQFLISFYEKMQSDKGSIPDRFSAQQFSDYHSELNMSSLELGDSALYFCASSPERGGANEQFFGPGTRLTVL.